The 31 T cell receptor beta chains reported below all come from one sample, sequenced in a study of OX40 agonist ivuxolimab in advanced cancers. Some clones are missing from TCRdb's copy, which holds only in-frame ones; the method was immunoSEQ multiplex PCR. There are 70,000 to 95,000 clones in the sample; approximately 86% occur only once, and roughly 2.9% lies in the top ten. Sequences were derived from CD4+ or CD8+ T cells sorted from blood, sampled in a trial of the OX40 agonist ivuxolimab. The receptors derive from an adult with an advanced solid tumor such as melanoma, head and neck, liver or kidney cancer.

This chain uses TRBV18 with TRBJ1-1; 10 bases fit TRBD1. V lost 4 bases to trimming and J lost 5 bases; unmatched junction nucleotides: 10. The CDR3 covers 16 residues. Per germline, CDR1 KGHSH and CDR2 LQKENI. The CDR3 DNA sequence: TGTGCCAGCTCACAAACGCAGGGACAGGGGAGAACTGAAGCTTTCTTT. It specifies CASSQTQGQGRTEAFF.

The chain has TRBV6-4 and TRBJ2-4; D gene unclear. Trimming took off 4 bases at V and 0 bases at J, with 16 bases between the two ends. This CDR3 has 17 residues. Germline CDR1 is MRHNA and CDR2 is SNTAGT. The CDR3 is CASSARVGMLAKNIQYF. The CDR3 DNA reads TGTGCCAGCAGTGCCCGAGTAGGGATGCTAGCCAAAAACATTCAGTACTTC.

The chain joins TRBV5-4 to TRBJ2-7; D gene unclear. Germline values: CDR1 SGHNT, CDR2 YYREEE (reference sequence). The CDR3 extends over 11 amino acids. V was cut by 4 bases and J by 7 bases, with 9 bases left in between. CDR3 in amino acids: CASSNRYEQYF. The CDR3 nucleotides are TGTGCCAGCAGCAACCGCTATGAGCAGTACTTC. The full variable domain, completed using reference TRBV5-4 and TRBJ2-7, is ETGVTQSPTHLIKTRGQQVTLRCSSQSGHNTVSWYQQALGQGPQFIFQYYREEENGRGNFPPRFSGLQFPNYSSELNVNALELDDSALYLCASSNRYEQYFGPGTRLTVT.

The rearrangement joins TRBV4-1 to TRBJ1-6, with 10 bases fitting TRBD1. Trimming took 0 bases from V and 7 from J; bases not matched to a gene: 6. The CDR3 contains 17 residues. Germline CDR1 is MGHRA and CDR2 is YSYEKL. This CDR3 reads CASSQDRGQGKNSPLHF. The CDR3 DNA sequence: TGCGCCAGCAGCCAAGATAGGGGACAGGGGAAAAATTCACCCCTCCACTTT.

This clone was seen a handful of times. The V gene is TRBV18, the J gene TRBJ2-2; unclear D gene. This CDR3 is built from 13 residues. Trimming cost V 3 bases and J 6 bases, with 8 bases left between them. Per the germline V gene, CDR1 is KGHSH and CDR2 is LQKENI. The CDR3 sequence: CASSPTTSGELFF. CDR3 sequence (DNA): TGTGCCAGCTCACCGACGACATCCGGGGAGCTGTTTTTT.

The CDR3 region is CASSSLAGAINEQFF. DNA for the CDR3: TGTGCCAGCAGCTCCCTAGCGGGAGCGATCAATGAGCAGTTCTTC. The gene calls are TRBV11-2 and TRBJ2-1; TRBD2 agrees at 10 bases. The V gene's germline CDR1 is SGHAT and CDR2 FQNNGV. The CDR3 is 15 residues long. Trimming took 4 bases from V and 6 from J; bases not matched to a gene: 6.

The rearrangement links TRBV7-9 to TRBJ2-3; D is uncertain. V was clipped by 5 bases and J by 6 bases, with 15 bases between them. CDR3 length equals 14 residues. Germline loops: CDR1 SEHNR, CDR2 FQNEAQ (reference sequence). The CDR3 DNA is TGTGCCAGCAGCCAAACCACCCTTGGGGATACGCAGTATTTT. Its protein is CASSQTTLGDTQYF.

The sample holds a few counts of this clone. The chain carries TRBV28 and TRBJ1-3; no definite D call. From germline, CDR1 is MDHEN and CDR2 SYDVKM. With 3 bases removed from V and 0 bases from J, the gap between germline ends came to 3 bases. The length of the CDR3 is 13 residues. The CDR3 nucleotides are TGTGCCAGCAGTTTCAACTCTGGAAACACCATATATTTT. Protein: CASSFNSGNTIYF.

The V gene is TRBV6-1, the J gene TRBJ1-1, with 10 bases lining up with TRBD1. The germline V gene has CDR1 MNHNS and CDR2 SASEGT. The ends lost 3 bases at V and 5 bases at J; junction bases unmatched: 9. This CDR3 region has 16 residues. The CDR3 spells CASSEAPGTGDTEAFF. CDR3 sequence (DNA): TGTGCCAGCAGTGAGGCTCCCGGGACAGGGGATACTGAAGCTTTCTTT.

The chain recombines TRBV7-3 with TRBJ2-1; D might be TRBD2 (7 bases). Germline CDR1 is SGHTA and CDR2 is FQGTGA. Between the trimmed V and J ends, which lost 5 bases and 2 bases, there was a span of 13 bases. The CDR3 is made up of 15 amino acids. CDR3 nucleotides: TGTGCCAGCAGCCCCCCGGGGGGCACCTACAATGAGCAGTTCTTC. Its translation is CASSPPGGTYNEQFF.

The sample holds a few counts of this clone. This rearrangement joins TRBV11-3 to TRBJ1-2, with no clear D. Deletions cut 5 bases from V and 2 bases from J, with 18 bases between. Germline values: CDR1 SGHNT, CDR2 YENEEA. The CDR3 extends over 16 amino acids. CDR3 in DNA: TGTGCCAGCAGCCCCGAAGGGCGAGGTGGAAACTATGGCTACACCTTC. Translating gives CASSPEGRGGNYGYTF.

The J gene is TRBJ1-1, the V gene TRBV6-5, with 9 bases lining up with TRBD1. Per germline, CDR1 MNHEY and CDR2 SVGAGI. This CDR3 comprises 14 residues. V lost 5 bases to trimming and J lost 6 bases; unmatched junction nucleotides: 7. This chain's CDR3 is CASSNRGLLAEAFF. CDR3 nucleotides: TGTGCCAGCAGTAACAGGGGGCTATTAGCTGAAGCTTTCTTT.

The count of this clone is one. V usage is TRBV7-8 and J usage is TRBJ2-1, with 11 bases identical to TRBD2. CDR1 SGHVS and CDR2 FQNEAQ come from the germline V gene. The V and J ends lost 1 base and 6 bases, in that order; junction bases with no gene match: 2. There are 15 residues in the CDR3. The CDR3 spells CASSLGGTSGNEQFF. The DNA for the CDR3 is TGTGCCAGCAGCTTAGGTGGGACTAGCGGCAATGAGCAGTTCTTC.

About this clone itself: At the DNA level, this CDR3 is encoded by other sequences in the same sample as well. The chain links TRBV18 to TRBJ2-7; TRBD1 might be the D (5 bases). The CDR3 loop spans 14 amino acids. V lost 3 bases to trimming and J lost 0 bases, with 9 bases between them. Germline CDR1 reads KGHSH; CDR2 reads LQKENI. In nucleotides, the CDR3 is TGTGCCAGCTCACCTGGAACAGGCTCCTACGAGCAGTACTTC. Its protein is CASSPGTGSYEQYF.

The sample holds one count of this clone. The chain carries TRBV19 and TRBJ1-2, with a possible D match to TRBD1 (5 bases). Per germline, CDR1 LNHDA and CDR2 SQIVND (reference sequence). The germline V and J ends were trimmed by 7 bases and 7 bases, with 13 bases remaining between them. The CDR3 sequence is 12 residues long. CDR3: CASNSGFGGYTF. As DNA, the CDR3 is TGTGCCAGTAACTCAGGGTTCGGTGGCTACACCTTC.

The count of this clone is one. The J gene is TRBJ2-1, the V gene TRBV5-6; the match to TRBD1 covers 7 bases. J gave up 0 bases and V 0 bases, and 3 bases lay outside the gene matches. The germline V gene has CDR1 SGHDT and CDR2 YYEEEE. The CDR3 runs to 16 residues. CDR3 coding DNA: TGTGCCAGCAGCTTGGTTGGACAGGACTCCTACAATGAGCAGTTCTTC. Protein product: CASSLVGQDSYNEQFF.

This sequence joins TRBV9 and TRBJ2-7, with unresolved D. Germline lookup yields CDR1 SGDLS and CDR2 YYNGEE. The germline V and J ends were trimmed by 4 bases and 0 bases, with 11 bases remaining between them. The CDR3 loop spans 14 amino acids. The CDR3: CASSPYSGSYEQYF. The CDR3 nucleotides read TGTGCCAGCAGCCCTTACAGTGGCTCCTACGAGCAGTACTTC.

The V call is TRBV6-1, the J call TRBJ2-1; D is unresolved. Deletions cut 7 bases from V and 0 bases from J, with 10 bases between. The germline V gene has CDR1 MNHNS and CDR2 SASEGT. The length of the CDR3 is 14 residues. CDR3 residues: CASKSDPSYNEQFF. In DNA, the CDR3 is TGTGCCAGCAAGTCCGACCCCTCCTACAATGAGCAGTTCTTC.

This clone was counted a few times. The chain is built from TRBV5-6 and TRBJ1-2; 9 bases fit TRBD1. Germline assignment: CDR1 SGHDT and CDR2 YYEEEE. The CDR3 has 16 amino acids. J was trimmed by 7 bases and V by 0 bases; bases with no gene match: 10. CDR3 sequence reads: CASSLATGTGRGGYTF. The DNA of the CDR3 is TGTGCCAGCAGCTTGGCTACCGGGACAGGGAGGGGTGGCTACACCTTC.

This clone was seen only a few times. As DNA, the CDR3 is TGTGCCAGCAGCTTAGTTGGGGGGAGAGGAGAGACCCAGTACTTC. It specifies CASSLVGGRGETQYF. J is TRBJ2-5 and V is TRBV7-2, with TRBD2 as a possible D gene (6 bases). The CDR3 runs to 15 residues. The V end lost 1 base, the J end lost 4 bases, and 13 bases lay between the germline ends. Germline V gene sequence: CDR1 SGHTA, CDR2 FQGNSA. Together with reference TRBV7-2 and TRBJ2-5, the CDR3 gives the full variable domain: GAGVSQSPSNKVTEKGKDVELRCDPISGHTALYWYRQSLGQGLEFLIYFQGNSAPDKSGLPSDRFSAERTGGSVSTLTIQRTQQEDSAVYLCASSLVGGRGETQYFGPGTRLLVL.

Turning to this clone: This specimen includes other DNA sequences encoding the same CDR3. The CDR3 DNA reads as TGCGCCAGCAGCTTGGAACGGGGTCGAGAAAAACTGTTTTTT. Translation gives CASSLERGREKLFF. The V and J genes are TRBV5-1 and TRBJ1-4; D is unresolved. Looked up from germline, CDR1 is SGHRS and CDR2 is YFSETQ. The CDR3 extends over 14 amino acids. The V end lost 0 bases, the J end lost 8 bases, and 11 bases lay between the germline ends.

A remark on this clone: The junction and the germline gene differ at one end; a read error may be behind it. The chain combines TRBV19 with TRBJ2-4; TRBD2 might be the D (5 bases). The germline gives CDR1 LNHDA, CDR2 SQIVND (reference sequence). The CDR3 consists of 13 residues. The CDR3 reads CASSIGRRNIQYF. For the CDR3, the DNA is TGTGCCAGTAGCATAGGGAGAAGGAACATTCAGTACTTC.

The chain couples TRBV28 to TRBJ1-1; D gene uncertain. Trimming left V 1 base short and J 0 bases short, with 15 bases between. The germline V gene has CDR1 MDHEN and CDR2 SYDVKM. This CDR3 has 17 residues. The CDR3 reads CASSLSTLARMNTEAFF. For the CDR3, the DNA is TGTGCCAGCAGTTTATCAACCCTGGCCCGCATGAACACTGAAGCTTTCTTT.

The chain joins TRBV2 to TRBJ2-7; D tentatively reads TRBD1 or TRBD2 (5 bases each). The germline V gene encodes CDR1 SNHLY and CDR2 FYNNEI. V shed 5 bases and J shed 3 bases, with 14 bases lying between them. The CDR3 has 14 amino acids. The CDR3 DNA follows: TGTGCCAGCAGTTACCGGGACGGGTACTACGAGCAGTACTTC. This codes for CASSYRDGYYEQYF.

CDR3 DNA sequence: TGCGCCAGCAGCTTGCTTGGCTATCTCCAAGAGACCCAGTACTTC. Amino acid sequence: CASSLLGYLQETQYF. The chain couples TRBV5-1 to TRBJ2-5, with D unresolved. V was shortened by 1 base and J by 1 base, with 11 bases between the two germline ends. This CDR3 region has 15 residues. Germline V gene lookup returns CDR1 SGHRS and CDR2 YFSETQ.

The V gene is TRBV6-1, the J gene TRBJ2-7, with 10 bases matching TRBD1. V gave up 5 bases and J gave up 3 bases; unmatched junction bases: 1. Germline V lookup: CDR1 MNHNS, CDR2 SASEGT. The CDR3 has 13 residues. CDR3 residues: CASSWDRGYEQYF. The CDR3 DNA is TGTGCCAGCAGTTGGGACAGGGGCTACGAGCAGTACTTC.

This clone was detected only a few times. This rearrangement joins TRBV7-2 to TRBJ2-3; no firm D call. V was trimmed by 5 bases and J by 1 base, leaving 10 bases between them. CDR3 length equals 14 residues. Per germline, CDR1 SGHTA and CDR2 FQGNSA. The CDR3 nucleotides are TGTGCCAGCAGCCCGGAATGGGGCACAGATACGCAGTATTTT. Amino acids: CASSPEWGTDTQYF.

The chain joins TRBV19 to TRBJ2-1; D perhaps matches TRBD1 (5 bases). Per germline, CDR1 LNHDA and CDR2 SQIVND (reference sequence). With 3 bases removed from V and 4 bases from J, the gap between germline ends came to 16 bases. The CDR3 sequence is 16 residues long. CDR3 region: CASSIHSAGAYNEQFF. The CDR3 nucleotides read TGTGCCAGTAGTATCCACAGCGCTGGGGCTTACAATGAGCAGTTCTTC. Filled out from reference TRBV19 and TRBJ2-1, the complete variable domain reads DGGITQSPKYLFRKEGQNVTLSCEQNLNHDAMYWYRQDPGQGLRLIYYSQIVNDFQKGDIAEGYSVSREKKESFPLTVTSAQKNPTAFYLCASSIHSAGAYNEQFFGPGTRLTVL.

The chain links TRBV30 to TRBJ2-1; 7 bases are a match to TRBD2. This CDR3 is built from 15 residues. V shed 1 base and J 9 bases; nucleotides not matched to a gene: 12. Germline V gives CDR1 GTSNPN, CDR2 SVGIG (reference sequence). This CDR3 reads CAWSGSPTSAGEQFF. DNA for the CDR3: TGTGCCTGGAGTGGCTCGCCAACTAGCGCTGGTGAGCAGTTCTTC.

This clone was seen a single time. The rearrangement joins TRBV4-1 to TRBJ1-2; TRBD1 is a possible D gene (5 bases). The length of the CDR3 is 15 residues. Deletions cut 0 bases from V and 8 bases from J, with 16 bases between. From germline, CDR1 is MGHRA and CDR2 YSYEKL. CDR3 in amino acids: CASSQDFSGVRGYTF. CDR3 sequence (DNA): TGCGCCAGCAGCCAAGATTTTTCGGGGGTCAGGGGCTACACCTTC.

This chain links TRBV6-5 with TRBJ1-6; D not certain. The CDR3 runs 15 residues. In germline, CDR1 is MNHEY, CDR2 SVGAGI. The V end lost 2 bases, the J end lost 9 bases, and 14 bases lay between the germline ends. CDR3 residues: CASSYALMASSPLHF. The CDR3 nucleotides are TGTGCCAGCAGTTACGCCCTCATGGCTAGTTCACCCCTCCACTTT.